This TCR beta chain was profiled in a study of OX40 agonist ivuxolimab in advanced cancers. It was autoimmune disease history or systemic immunosuppression that excluded patients. The protocol was immunoSEQ multiplex PCR, while the TCRdb copy is restricted to in-frame clones and leaves out a portion. The table includes tens of thousands of clones, nearly 85% detected once. A remark on this clone: Its antigen is as yet unknown.

Unmatched junction bases numbered 5, after V lost 2 bases and J lost 8 bases. The CDR3 is 13 residues long. Germline-derived CDR1 and CDR2 are MNHEY and SVGAGI. Overall study findings and caveats: Compared with CD4+, CD8+ T cells on average had more expanded clones.

This TCR came from an adult with an advanced solid tumor such as melanoma, head and neck, liver or kidney cancer. The sample here was CD4+ or CD8+ T cells sorted from blood, taken in a trial of the OX40 agonist ivuxolimab. The V call is TRBV6-5, the J call TRBJ1-2, with 7 bases matching TRBD1. The CDR3 loop is CASSYQTGLGYTF. The DNA of the CDR3 is TGTGCCAGCAGTTACCAGACAGGGTTGGGCTACACCTTC.